The entry below describes one TCR beta chain. Distinct nucleotide sequences in the sample also encode this CDR3. This sample stems from a study of blood T cell repertoires in COVID-19. Methods used by the authors: Amplifying reference gene primers gave estimates of nucleated cell counts. Data came from immunoSEQ multiplex PCR; TCRdb stores just in-frame clones and leaves some out. V and J calls and clone size are those listed in that table; D and trimming were worked out from the DNA. The sample has 200,000 to 300,000 clones, approximately 80% seen once. The sample was peripheral blood. The source of this sequence is an elderly woman with acute or convalescent COVID-19.

CDR3 nucleotide sequence: TGTGCCAGCAGCCTCGGGACAGCGAACACTGAAGCTTTCTTT. Translating gives CASSLGTANTEAFF. The chain combines TRBV3-1 (or the pseudogene TRBV3-2) with TRBJ1-1; TRBD1 aligns across 7 bases. This CDR3 region has 14 residues. Germline V CDR1 and CDR2: LGHDT, YNNKEL (reference sequence). J lost 1 base, V lost 4 bases, and 3 bases had no gene match.